Following are 22 T cell receptor beta chains from one sample sequenced in a study of sequential checkpoint blockade in melanoma. Noted treatment: randomized to nivolumab then ipilimumab (arm A) or the reverse (arm B). Here immunoSEQ multiplex PCR was the method, and the copy in TCRdb shows in-frame clones only, minus some. The sample comprises roughly 18,000 clones, over 60% of which are singletons, and 4.8% rests with the top ten. This material consisted of tumor tissue (inferred from file names), taken from a patient given nivolumab and ipilimumab in sequence. The receptor source for this set is a human donor with melanoma.

This rearrangement joins TRBV9 to TRBJ1-2, with 7 bases fitting TRBD1. The trim removed 3 bases at V and 6 bases at J, leaving 5 bases unmatched. This CDR3 spans 13 amino acids. CDR1 is SGDLS and CDR2 is YYNGEE in the germline V gene. CDR3 sequence (DNA): TGTGCCAGCAGCGCCAGACAGGGTAATGGCTACACCTTC. This encodes CASSARQGNGYTF.

This clone has more than one count but fewer than ten. This chain joins TRBV28 and TRBJ1-1; the D gene is possibly TRBD1 (5 bases). V was pared by 6 bases and J by 2 bases, with 13 bases between. The CDR3 totals 14 residues. Germline V gives CDR1 MDHEN, CDR2 SYDVKM. The DNA of the CDR3 is TGTGCCAGCAGAATCCAGGGTATCAACACTGAAGCTTTCTTT. Encoded protein: CASRIQGINTEAFF.

The V call is TRBV9, the J call TRBJ2-1; a possible D gene is TRBD2 (6 bases). Trimming pared 6 bases from V and 4 bases from J, leaving 20 bases between. The germline V gene has CDR1 SGDLS and CDR2 YYNGEE. The CDR3 consists of 16 residues. The CDR3 protein is CASTLGGPSEYNEQFF. The CDR3 bases are TGTGCCAGCACTCTAGGTGGGCCTAGCGAGTACAATGAGCAGTTCTTC. Supplemented by reference TRBV9 and TRBJ2-1, the full variable domain reads DSGVTQTPKHLITATGQRVTLRCSPRSGDLSVYWYQQSLDQGLQFLIQYYNGEERAKGNILERFSAQQFPDLHSELNLSSLELGDSALYFCASTLGGPSEYNEQFFGPGTRLTVL.

The chain recombines TRBV14 with TRBJ2-5; TRBD2 aligns across 11 bases. CDR3 length: 14 amino acids. The V gene end was trimmed by 1 base and the J gene end by 7 bases; junction bases not matched to a gene: 2. The germline V gene encodes CDR1 SGHDN and CDR2 FVKESK. The CDR3 protein is CASSQGLAGGTQYF. The CDR3 nucleotides read TGTGCCAGCAGCCAAGGCCTAGCGGGGGGGACCCAGTACTTC.

This chain uses TRBV10-2 with TRBJ1-4, with a possible D match to TRBD1 (5 bases). The CDR3 covers 12 residues. The V and J ends lost 3 bases and 11 bases respectively, with 10 bases between them. Germline V lookup: CDR1 WSHSY, CDR2 SAAADI. CDR3 amino acids: CASSDQGAKLFF. Here the CDR3 DNA reads TGCGCCAGCAGTGACCAAGGGGCCAAACTGTTTTTT.

The rearrangement uses TRBV23-1 and TRBJ1-4; a possible D gene is TRBD1 (6 bases). TRBV23-1 is annotated as an ORF whose role is uncertain. Trimming stripped 6 bases from V and 5 bases from J, with 16 bases between. The CDR3 is made up of 15 amino acids. The CDR3 DNA is TGCGCCAGCAGCGCCCGCGGGACAAGGAATGAAAAACTGTTTTTT. Translated, it gives CASSARGTRNEKLFF.

The V gene is TRBV11-3, the J gene TRBJ2-2; D remains unclear. The germline CDR1 and CDR2 sequences are SGHNT and YENEEA. With 1 base removed from V and 1 base from J, the gap between germline ends came to 4 bases. The CDR3 loop spans 14 amino acids. The CDR3 nucleotides are TGTGCCAGCAGCTTAGTAAGGAACACCGGGGAGCTGTTTTTT. This codes for CASSLVRNTGELFF.

This sequence joins TRBV30 and TRBJ1-1, with D maybe TRBD1 (6 bases). The CDR3 consists of 15 residues. Between the trimmed V and J ends, which lost 7 bases and 7 bases, there was a span of 25 bases. Germline V gene sequence: CDR1 GTSNPN, CDR2 SVGIG (reference sequence). The CDR3 sequence is CASLPSGGARDEAFF. The CDR3 nucleotides are TGTGCCTCTCTCCCCTCCGGGGGCGCGCGGGATGAAGCTTTCTTT.

This clone was seen more than once but under ten times. This chain joins TRBV10-2 and TRBJ1-4; TRBD1 aligns across 7 bases. Trimming removed 0 bases from V and 12 bases from J; junction bases left unmatched: 4. The CDR3 loop spans 13 amino acids. The germline V gene encodes CDR1 WSHSY and CDR2 SAAADI. CDR3 sequence: CASSESSQGELFF. The CDR3 DNA reads TGCGCCAGCAGTGAGTCTTCGCAGGGGGAACTGTTTTTT.

The chain links TRBV4-1 to TRBJ1-4; possible D gene TRBD1, 6 bases. The germline CDR1 and CDR2 sequences are MGHRA and YSYEKL. V was clipped by 1 base and J by 6 bases, with 15 bases between them. This CDR3 has 16 amino acids. CDR3 amino acids: CASSQGRRGGDEKLFF. The DNA of the CDR3 is TGCGCCAGCAGCCAAGGGCGGAGGGGGGGAGATGAAAAACTGTTTTTT.

Only a few counts were recorded for this clone. The chain links TRBV29-1 to TRBJ2-1; D unclear. This CDR3 is built from 13 residues. Germline V gives CDR1 SQVTM, CDR2 ANQGSEA. The ends were cut back, 1 base at V and 9 bases at J, with 13 bases in the middle. The CDR3 loop is CSVEAPHTREQFF. CDR3 bases: TGCAGCGTTGAAGCCCCGCATACGCGTGAGCAGTTCTTC.

The rearrangement links TRBV9 to TRBJ1-5; D is unresolved. Trimming left V 7 bases short and J 6 bases short, with 11 bases between. Germline V CDR1 and CDR2: SGDLS, YYNGEE. CDR3 length equals 12 residues. The CDR3, as DNA: TGTGCCAGCCAGAGGGAGGGTCAGCCCCAGCATTTT. It codes for CASQREGQPQHF.

This clone was picked up a small number of times. V gene TRBV6-8 combines with J gene TRBJ1-2, with TRBD1 identical over 7 bases. The CDR3 runs to 13 residues. Looked up from germline, CDR1 is MNHGY and CDR2 is SAAAGT. Trimming removed 7 bases from V and 7 bases from J; junction bases left unmatched: 9. The CDR3 nucleotides read TGTGCCAGCACTACAGGGGATCATCGTGGCTACACCTTC. Amino acid sequence: CASTTGDHRGYTF.

This clone was detected only a few times. The V and J genes are TRBV10-2 and TRBJ2-1; D is perhaps TRBD1 or TRBD2 (5 bases each). This CDR3 has 14 amino acids. Germline CDR1 is WSHSY and CDR2 is SAAADI. The V and J ends lost 3 bases and 2 bases respectively, with 8 bases between them. The CDR3 region has the DNA TGCGCCAGCAGTGATGGGGGACCCTACAATGAGCAGTTCTTC. Residues: CASSDGGPYNEQFF.

The chain joins TRBV29-1 to TRBJ2-7; D call uncertain. Germline V gives CDR1 SQVTM, CDR2 ANQGSEA. This CDR3 region has 12 residues. V lost 4 bases to trimming and J lost 5 bases, with 12 bases between them. The CDR3 loop is CSVVGVNNEQYF. The CDR3 nucleotides are TGCAGCGTTGTCGGAGTAAATAACGAGCAGTACTTC.

CDR3 sequence reads: CASSLGLAGARSYNEQFF. CDR3 coding DNA: TGTGCCAGCAGCTTGGGACTAGCGGGGGCGCGGTCCTACAATGAGCAGTTCTTC. V and J are TRBV2 and TRBJ2-1; 14 nucleotides agree with TRBD2. Germline lookup yields CDR1 SNHLY and CDR2 FYNNEI. CDR3 size: 18 residues. V was clipped by 6 bases and J by 1 base; unmatched bases: 8.

This clone was seen more than once but under ten times. The chain uses TRBV29-1 and TRBJ1-1, with a tentative D call TRBD1 (5 bases). The CDR3 runs to 12 residues. V gave up 4 bases and J gave up 0 bases, with 6 bases separating them. Germline assignment: CDR1 SQVTM and CDR2 ANQGSEA. The CDR3 sequence is CSVGQLNTEAFF. CDR3 coding DNA: TGCAGCGTTGGACAGCTGAACACTGAAGCTTTCTTT.

This clone showed up just a few times. The gene calls are TRBV30 and TRBJ1-1, with 7 positions matching TRBD1. Germline lookup yields CDR1 GTSNPN and CDR2 SVGIG (reference sequence). The ends lost 3 bases at V and 2 bases at J; junction bases unmatched: 9. The CDR3 sequence is 15 residues long. CDR3 residues: CAWRSSGQHNTEAFF. DNA for the CDR3: TGTGCCTGGAGGTCATCGGGACAGCACAACACTGAAGCTTTCTTT.

This sequence joins TRBV9 and TRBJ1-1; 8 positions match TRBD1. The CDR3 contains 14 residues. Germline assignment: CDR1 SGDLS and CDR2 YYNGEE. The V gene end was trimmed by 5 bases and the J gene end by 4 bases; junction bases not matched to a gene: 7. The CDR3 DNA is TGTGCCAGCAGGGAACAGGGGGTGAGCACTGAAGCTTTCTTT. Translating gives CASREQGVSTEAFF.

This clone occurred a few times. The gene calls are TRBV6-8 and TRBJ1-5; 9 positions match TRBD1. The CDR3 runs 15 residues. The V gene's germline CDR1 is MNHGY and CDR2 SAAAGT. Unmatched junction bases numbered 5, after V lost 6 bases and J lost 2 bases. The CDR3 loop is CASRGQGQGNQPQHF. CDR3 DNA sequence: TGTGCCAGCAGGGGACAGGGTCAGGGCAATCAGCCCCAGCATTTT.

This rearrangement joins TRBV19 to TRBJ1-4, with 7 bases lining up with TRBD1. CDR1 is LNHDA and CDR2 is SQIVND in the germline V gene (reference sequence). CDR3 length equals 15 residues. The V and J ends lost 6 bases and 8 bases, in that order; junction bases with no gene match: 12. CDR3 DNA sequence: TGTGCCAGTAGCGCCCGGACAGGTCCTTTCGAAAAACTGTTTTTT. Encoded protein: CASSARTGPFEKLFF. The full variable domain, with the rest looked up from reference TRBV19 and TRBJ1-4, is DGGITQSPKYLFRKEGQNVTLSCEQNLNHDAMYWYRQDPGQGLRLIYYSQIVNDFQKGDIAEGYSVSREKKESFPLTVTSAQKNPTAFYLCASSARTGPFEKLFFGSGTQLSVL.

The chain uses TRBV30 and TRBJ1-2, with D perhaps matching TRBD1 (5 bases). Between the trimmed V and J ends, which lost 1 base and 4 bases, there was a span of 7 bases. The CDR3 is 12 amino acids. The germline gives CDR1 GTSNPN, CDR2 SVGIG (reference sequence). The CDR3: CAWSAGGYGYTF. In DNA, the CDR3 is TGTGCCTGGAGTGCGGGGGGCTATGGCTACACCTTC.